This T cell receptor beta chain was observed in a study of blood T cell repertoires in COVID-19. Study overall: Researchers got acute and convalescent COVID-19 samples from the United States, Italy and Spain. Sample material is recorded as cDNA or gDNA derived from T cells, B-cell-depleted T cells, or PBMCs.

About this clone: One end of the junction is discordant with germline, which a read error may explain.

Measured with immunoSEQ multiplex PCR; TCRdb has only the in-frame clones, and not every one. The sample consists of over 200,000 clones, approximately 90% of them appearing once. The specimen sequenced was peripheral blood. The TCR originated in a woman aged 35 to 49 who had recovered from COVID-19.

CDR3 coding DNA: TGTGCTAGCAGCTTGACTCAGCGTGAAGAGACCCAGTACTTC. Residues: CASSLTQREETQYF. The chain couples TRBV7-7 to TRBJ2-5; D remains ambiguous. The CDR3 runs 14 residues. CDR1 and CDR2 from the germline V gene are SSHAT and FNYEAQ (reference sequence).